This is a list of T cell receptor beta chains from one sample in a study of beta chain features in type 1 diabetes. The assay was immunoSEQ multiplex PCR, and TCRdb's table has in-frame clones only and misses some. The sample has about 330,000 clones, 9.5% to 12% seen once. The source material was naive CD4+ T cells from blood. These receptors were obtained from a woman aged 30 to 39 in good health. The CDR3 runs from the conserved cysteine through the conserved F or W. The order of the fields is CDR3 length, D gene, V gene, CDR3 protein. A D gene is named only where the DNA matches it firmly.

15 | - | TRBV7-2 | CASSLAARSNQPQHF
15 | - | TRBV27 | CASRIGGSGANVLTF
13 | TRBD1 | TRBV2 | CASGGQGQETQYF
16 | TRBD2 | TRBV18 | CASSPLSGTSTDTQYF
14 | - | TRBV5-4 | CASSFRGSNQPQHF
14 | - | TRBV9 | CASSDRDTTDTQYF
15 | - | TRBV5-1 | CASSADLSSYNEQFF
13 | - | TRBV27 | CASSFAYQETQYF
15 | TRBD1 | TRBV6-4 | CASSVETGYTGELFF
14 | - | TRBV9 | CASSVVTGTGELFF
12 | - | TRBV30 | CAWSWSGDGYTF
13 | TRBD1 | TRBV7-6 | CASSTRQGGELFF
14 | TRBD1 | TRBV7-7 | CASSPQTGKDEQFF
15 | TRBD1 | TRBV5-4 | CASSYPDRGSYEQYF
16 | TRBD2 | TRBV5-1 | CASSFNGLASIHEQFF
14 | - | TRBV7-9 | CASSLAAGNYGYTF
15 | - | TRBV9 | CASSVVGESYNEQFF
13 | TRBD2 | TRBV5-1 | CASSSGGPSPQFF
17 | TRBD2 | TRBV5-6 | CASSFGLAQGFGNEQFF
13 | - | TRBV6-6 | CASSRGVNTEAFF
16 | TRBD2 | TRBV7-2 | CASSFPQREGRYEQYF
13 | - | TRBV7-9 | CASSLGGKTPQHF
14 | TRBD2 | TRBV28 | CASSTGGRPSTQYF
15 | TRBD1 | TRBV28 | CASRLRQGWSNEQFF
15 | TRBD1 | TRBV7-3 | CASSSDRVNTGELFF
16 | - | TRBV13 | CASSLGWRGQTYEQYF
15 | - | TRBV18 | CASSLSETPNYEQYF
14 | - | TRBV29-1 | CSVPDSLTGNTIYF
16 | TRBD2 | TRBV5-1 | CASSLASGRNTGELFF
15 | - | TRBV14 | CASSQVTAETGELFF
16 | TRBD2 | TRBV7-3 | CASSSGTSGDKETQYF
14 | TRBD1 | TRBV29-1 | CSVEDRRGGEKLFF